These 4 T cell receptor beta chains share one sample of origin, sequenced in a study of CD8 T cells in ankylosing spondylitis. Each CDR3 protein gets one entry after TCRdb re-called the 5' RACE reads with MiXCR. Seen here are 90,000 to 100,000 distinct CDR3 sequences, about 8.3% observed once, and the top ten hold 9.5% to 10%. The material sequenced was blood, either unsorted or a sorted T cell fraction (not recorded which). The source of these receptors is a male donor with ankylosing spondylitis or in good health (not recorded which).

At least ten counts were recorded for this clonotype. The J gene is TRBJ2-7, the V gene TRBV5-1; D unresolved. This CDR3 region has 13 residues. The V gene's germline CDR1 is SGHRS and CDR2 YFSETQ. V lost 3 bases and J 0 bases, leaving 7 bases between the germline ends. The CDR3 region has the DNA TGCGCCAGCAGCTACACGGCCTCCTACGAGCAGTACTTC. It specifies CASSYTASYEQYF.

This clonotype was seen many times. The V call is TRBV7-2, the J call TRBJ2-5; D gene ambiguous. Germline CDR1 and CDR2: SGHTA and FQGNSA. V shed 2 bases and J shed 2 bases, with 6 bases lying between them. CDR3 length equals 13 residues. The CDR3 loop reads CASSLNPQETQYF. The CDR3 nucleotides are TGTGCCAGCAGCTTAAACCCACAAGAGACCCAGTACTTC.

This clonotype was counted at least ten times. The chain uses TRBV5-1 and TRBJ1-3; D uncertain. Looked up from germline, CDR1 is SGHRS and CDR2 is YFSETQ. Trimming removed 1 base at V and 4 bases at J, with 3 bases between. The CDR3 spans 12 residues. CDR3 sequence reads: CASSLPGNTIYF. In nucleotides, the CDR3 is TGCGCCAGCAGCTTGCCAGGAAACACCATATATTTT. Full variable domain (missing parts from reference TRBV5-1 and TRBJ1-3): KAGVTQTPRYLIKTRGQQVTLSCSPISGHRSVSWYQQTPGQGLQFLFEYFSETQRNKGNFPGRFSGRQFSNSRSEMNVSTLELGDSALYLCASSLPGNTIYFGEGSWLTVV.

This clonotype was recorded many times. The rearrangement joins TRBV5-1 to TRBJ1-2, with 7 bases lining up with TRBD1. J was trimmed by 3 bases and V by 0 bases; bases with no gene match: 11. The CDR3 has 17 amino acids. CDR1 is SGHRS, CDR2 YFSETQ, per germline. The CDR3 is CASSLARTSRGDYGYTF. The CDR3 bases are TGCGCCAGCAGCTTGGCCCGGACCTCCAGGGGGGACTATGGCTACACCTTC.